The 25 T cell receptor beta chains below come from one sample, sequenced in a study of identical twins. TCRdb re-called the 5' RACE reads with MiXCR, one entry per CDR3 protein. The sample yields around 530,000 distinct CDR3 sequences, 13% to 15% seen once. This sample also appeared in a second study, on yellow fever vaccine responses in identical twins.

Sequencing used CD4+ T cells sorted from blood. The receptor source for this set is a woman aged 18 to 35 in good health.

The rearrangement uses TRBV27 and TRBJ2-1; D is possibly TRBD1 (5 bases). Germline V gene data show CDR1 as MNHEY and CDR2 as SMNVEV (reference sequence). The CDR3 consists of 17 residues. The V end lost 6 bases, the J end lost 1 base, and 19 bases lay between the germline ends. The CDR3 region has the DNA TGTGCCAGCAGCAGACCCCCCAGGGTAGTGTCCTACAATGAGCAGTTCTTC. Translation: CASSRPPRVVSYNEQFF.

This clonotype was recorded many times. Here the CDR3 reads CATSDLPGWGTGELFF. As DNA, the CDR3 is TGTGCCACCAGTGATTTGCCAGGGTGGGGCACCGGGGAGCTGTTTTTT. The chain employs TRBV24-1 and TRBJ2-2; D perhaps matches TRBD1 (5 bases). Per germline, CDR1 KGHDR and CDR2 SFDVKD. The CDR3 runs to 16 residues. The V and J ends lost 0 bases and 4 bases respectively, with 11 bases between them.

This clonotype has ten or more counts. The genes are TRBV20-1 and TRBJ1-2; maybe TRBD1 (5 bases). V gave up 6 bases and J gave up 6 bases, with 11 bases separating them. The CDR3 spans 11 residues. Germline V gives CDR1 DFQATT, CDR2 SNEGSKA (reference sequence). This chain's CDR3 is CSAAWGDGYTF. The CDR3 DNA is TGCAGTGCCGCGTGGGGCGATGGCTACACCTTC.

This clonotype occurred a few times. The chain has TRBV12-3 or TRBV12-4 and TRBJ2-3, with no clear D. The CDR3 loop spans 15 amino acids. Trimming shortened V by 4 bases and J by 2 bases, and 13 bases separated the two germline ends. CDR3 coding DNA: TGTGCCAGCAGTTCCTCGAGTAGCTCCACAGATACGCAGTATTTT. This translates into CASSSSSSSTDTQYF.

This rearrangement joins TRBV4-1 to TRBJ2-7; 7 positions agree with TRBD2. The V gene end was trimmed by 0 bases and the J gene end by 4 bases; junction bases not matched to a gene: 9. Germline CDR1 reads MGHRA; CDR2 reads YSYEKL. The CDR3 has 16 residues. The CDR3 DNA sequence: TGCGCCAGCAGCCAAGAACCAGGAGCGGGGCTATACGAGCAGTACTTC. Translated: CASSQEPGAGLYEQYF.

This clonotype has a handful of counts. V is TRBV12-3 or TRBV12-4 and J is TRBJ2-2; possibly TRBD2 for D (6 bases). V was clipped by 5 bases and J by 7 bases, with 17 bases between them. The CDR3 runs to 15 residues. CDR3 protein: CASSPLAGRVGELFF. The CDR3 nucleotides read TGTGCCAGCAGTCCGCTTGCGGGAAGGGTCGGGGAGCTGTTTTTT.

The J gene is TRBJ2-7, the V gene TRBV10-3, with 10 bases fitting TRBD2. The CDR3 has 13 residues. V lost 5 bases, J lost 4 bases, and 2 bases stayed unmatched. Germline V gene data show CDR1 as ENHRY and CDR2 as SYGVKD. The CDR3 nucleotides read TGTGCCATCAGTCCGGGACTAGCGTACGAGCAGTACTTC. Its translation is CAISPGLAYEQYF.

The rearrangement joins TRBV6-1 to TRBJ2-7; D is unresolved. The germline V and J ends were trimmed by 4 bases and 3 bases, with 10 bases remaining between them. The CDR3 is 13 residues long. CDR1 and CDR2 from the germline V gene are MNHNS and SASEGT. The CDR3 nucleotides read TGTGCCAGCAGTGCTAAGGAGCACTACGAGCAGTACGTC. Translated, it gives CASSAKEHYEQYV.

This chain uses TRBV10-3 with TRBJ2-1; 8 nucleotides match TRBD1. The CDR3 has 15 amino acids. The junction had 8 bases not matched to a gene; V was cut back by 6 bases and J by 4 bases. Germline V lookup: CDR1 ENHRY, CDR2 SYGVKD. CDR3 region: CAIRDRTGLYNEQFF. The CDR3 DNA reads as TGTGCCATCAGAGATCGGACAGGGCTGTACAATGAGCAGTTCTTC.

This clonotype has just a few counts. CDR3 sequence (DNA): TGCAGTGCTAGAAGCGGGGGGGTAAACTACAATGAGCAGTTCTTC. Its protein is CSARSGGVNYNEQFF. The V and J genes are TRBV20-1 and TRBJ2-1, with 10 nucleotides matching TRBD2. This CDR3 spans 15 amino acids. V was clipped by 2 bases and J by 3 bases; unmatched bases: 4. Germline V lookup: CDR1 DFQATT, CDR2 SNEGSKA (reference sequence).

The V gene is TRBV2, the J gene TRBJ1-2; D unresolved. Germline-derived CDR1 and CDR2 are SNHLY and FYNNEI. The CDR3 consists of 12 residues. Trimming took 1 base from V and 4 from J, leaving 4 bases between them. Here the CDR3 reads CASSEEPYGYTF. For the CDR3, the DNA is TGTGCCAGCAGTGAAGAACCCTATGGCTACACCTTC. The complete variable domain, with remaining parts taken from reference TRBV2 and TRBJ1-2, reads EPEVTQTPSHQVTQMGQEVILRCVPISNHLYFYWYRQILGQKVEFLVSFYNNEISEKSEIFDDQFSVERPDGSNFTLKIRSTKLEDSAMYFCASSEEPYGYTFGSGTRLTVV.

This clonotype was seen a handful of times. The CDR3 loop is CSAQNPGIQETQYF. For the CDR3, the DNA is TGCAGCGCTCAAAATCCTGGGATACAAGAGACCCAGTACTTC. The chain employs TRBV29-1 and TRBJ2-5; D not certain. This CDR3 has 14 amino acids. V was cut by 7 bases and J by 2 bases, with 17 bases left in between. Germline loops: CDR1 SQVTM, CDR2 ANQGSEA. Looking up the rest from reference TRBV29-1 and TRBJ2-5 gives the full variable domain: SAVISQKPSRDICQRGTSLTIQCQVDSQVTMMFWYRQQPGQSLTLIATANQGSEATYESGFVIDKFPISRPNLTFSTLTVSNMSPEDSSIYLCSAQNPGIQETQYFGPGTRLLVL.

CDR3 nucleotides: TGCAGTGCTAGGCGGCTTACGGGGGAGACCCAGTACTTC. It codes for CSARRLTGETQYF. The chain is built from TRBV20-1 and TRBJ2-5, with D perhaps TRBD2 (5 bases). The CDR3 runs 13 residues. Looked up from germline, CDR1 is DFQATT and CDR2 is SNEGSKA (reference sequence). Trimming stripped 3 bases from V and 5 bases from J, with 13 bases between.

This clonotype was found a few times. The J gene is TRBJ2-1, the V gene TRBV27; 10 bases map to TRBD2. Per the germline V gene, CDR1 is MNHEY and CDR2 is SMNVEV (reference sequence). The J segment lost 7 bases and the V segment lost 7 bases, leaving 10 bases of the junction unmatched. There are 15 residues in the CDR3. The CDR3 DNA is TGTGCCAGCACTTTGACTAGCGGGTTGAGGAATGAGCAGTTCTTC. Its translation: CASTLTSGLRNEQFF.

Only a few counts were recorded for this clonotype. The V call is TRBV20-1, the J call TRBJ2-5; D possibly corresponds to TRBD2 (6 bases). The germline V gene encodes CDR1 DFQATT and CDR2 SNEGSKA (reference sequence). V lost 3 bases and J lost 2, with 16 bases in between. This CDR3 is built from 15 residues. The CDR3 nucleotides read TGCAGTGCTAGTTCCCATTTCGGGGGTCAAGAGACCCAGTACTTC. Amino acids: CSASSHFGGQETQYF.

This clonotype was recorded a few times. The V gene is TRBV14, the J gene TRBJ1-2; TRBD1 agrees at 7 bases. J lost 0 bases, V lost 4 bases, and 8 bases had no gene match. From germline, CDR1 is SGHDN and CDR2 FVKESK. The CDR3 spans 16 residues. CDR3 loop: CASSPAGTVANYGYTF. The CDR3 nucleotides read TGTGCCAGCAGCCCAGCGGGGACAGTAGCTAACTATGGCTACACCTTC.

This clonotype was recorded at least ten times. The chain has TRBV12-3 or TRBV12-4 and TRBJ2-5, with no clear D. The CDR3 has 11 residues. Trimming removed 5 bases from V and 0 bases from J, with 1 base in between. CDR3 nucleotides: TGTGCCAGCAGTGACCAAGAGACCCAGTACTTC. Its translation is CASSDQETQYF.

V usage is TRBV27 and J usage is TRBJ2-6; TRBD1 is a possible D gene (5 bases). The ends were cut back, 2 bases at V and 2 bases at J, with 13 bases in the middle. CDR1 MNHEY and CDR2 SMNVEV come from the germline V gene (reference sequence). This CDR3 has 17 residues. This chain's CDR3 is CASSLRGGSAGANVLTF. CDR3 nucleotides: TGTGCCAGCAGTTTAAGGGGCGGATCAGCTGGGGCCAACGTCCTGACTTTC.

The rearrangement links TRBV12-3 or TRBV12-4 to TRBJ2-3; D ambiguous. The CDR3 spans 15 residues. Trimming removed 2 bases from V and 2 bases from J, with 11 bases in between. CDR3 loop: CASSLYGPFTDTQYF. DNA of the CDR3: TGTGCCAGCAGTTTATACGGACCTTTCACAGATACGCAGTATTTT.

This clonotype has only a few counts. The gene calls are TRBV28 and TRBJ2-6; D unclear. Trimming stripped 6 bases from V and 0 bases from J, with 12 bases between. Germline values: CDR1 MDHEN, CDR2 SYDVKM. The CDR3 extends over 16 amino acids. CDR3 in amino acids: CASSSDDRSGANVLTF. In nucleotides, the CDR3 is TGTGCCAGCAGCTCTGACGACCGCTCTGGGGCCAACGTCCTGACTTTC.

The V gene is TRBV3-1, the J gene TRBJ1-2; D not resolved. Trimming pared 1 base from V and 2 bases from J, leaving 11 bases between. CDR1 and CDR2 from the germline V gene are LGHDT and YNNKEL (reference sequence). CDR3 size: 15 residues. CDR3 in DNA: TGTGCCAGCAGCCAAGCGGCCAGCCCCAACTATGGCTACACCTTC. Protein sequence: CASSQAASPNYGYTF.

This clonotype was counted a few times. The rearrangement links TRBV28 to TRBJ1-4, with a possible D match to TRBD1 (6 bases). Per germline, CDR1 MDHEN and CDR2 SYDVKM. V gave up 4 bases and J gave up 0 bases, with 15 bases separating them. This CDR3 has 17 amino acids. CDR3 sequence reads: CASSSSGATTTNEKLFF. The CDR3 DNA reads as TGTGCCAGCAGTTCTTCAGGGGCCACGACAACTAATGAAAAACTGTTTTTT.

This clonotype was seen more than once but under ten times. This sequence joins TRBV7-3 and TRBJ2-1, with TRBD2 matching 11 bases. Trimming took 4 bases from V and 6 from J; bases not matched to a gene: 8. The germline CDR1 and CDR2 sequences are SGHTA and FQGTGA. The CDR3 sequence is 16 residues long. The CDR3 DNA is TGTGCCAGCAGCTCCACCGGGACTAGCGGCTTCAATGAGCAGTTCTTC. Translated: CASSSTGTSGFNEQFF.

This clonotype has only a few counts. CDR3 in amino acids: CASTLDRLSNQPQHF. The CDR3 DNA reads TGTGCCAGTACCCTGGACAGGCTTAGCAATCAGCCCCAGCATTTT. This chain uses TRBV19 with TRBJ1-5; 7 nucleotides align to TRBD1. From germline, CDR1 is LNHDA and CDR2 SQIVND (reference sequence). The CDR3 is 15 residues long. Trimming at V came to 7 bases and at J to 0 bases, leaving 6 bases not matched to a gene.

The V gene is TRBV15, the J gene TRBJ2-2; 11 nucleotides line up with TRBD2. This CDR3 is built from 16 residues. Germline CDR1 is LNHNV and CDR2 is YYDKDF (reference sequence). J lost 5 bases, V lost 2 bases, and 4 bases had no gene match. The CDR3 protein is CATSRPLAGVTGELFF. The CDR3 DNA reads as TGTGCCACCAGCAGACCACTAGCGGGAGTGACCGGGGAGCTGTTTTTT.